Reported below is one TCR beta chain. Authors' processing steps: Amplification from reference gene primers served as the basis for estimated nucleated cell counts. Repertoires were generated with immunoSEQ multiplex PCR, while TCRdb's copy carries only in-frame clones and drops some. V, J and clone size derive from that table, while D and trimming were established from the DNA sequence. The data hold about 62,000 clones, with roughly 72% observed a single time. Germline values: CDR1 LGHDT, CDR2 YNNKEL (reference sequence). Trimming shortened V by 4 bases and J by 4 bases, and 13 bases separated the two germline ends. CDR3 length: 14 residues. The sample is drawn from a study of blood T cell repertoires in COVID-19. Turning to the study itself: Researchers got acute and convalescent COVID-19 samples from the United States, Italy and Spain. PBMCs, B-cell-depleted T cells, or T cells were the source of the cDNA or gDNA that made up the material.

This chain connects TRBV3-1 (or the pseudogene TRBV3-2) to TRBJ2-5; maybe TRBD2 (5 bases). This clonotype was obtained from a woman between 50 and 59 years old with active or convalescent COVID-19. The sequencing input was peripheral blood. For the CDR3, the DNA is TGTGCCAGCAGCCCCCCCGGGGTGCGAGAGACCCAGTACTTC. Residues: CASSPPGVRETQYF.